The 30 T cell receptor beta chains below come from one sample, sequenced in a study of blood T cell repertoires in COVID-19. Assay: immunoSEQ multiplex PCR; the TCRdb copy retains only in-frame clones and omits some. The data contain over 600,000 clones, 90% of them singletons. Sample: peripheral blood. These receptors were collected from a woman in her late teens or twenties with acute or convalescent COVID-19.

The gene calls are TRBV24-1 and TRBJ1-1; D unresolved. V was shortened by 3 bases and J by 0 bases, with 4 bases between the two germline ends. The CDR3 is 13 residues long. Germline-derived CDR1 and CDR2 are KGHDR and SFDVKD. The CDR3 spells CATSDRMNTEAFF. The CDR3, as DNA: TGTGCCACCAGTGATCGTATGAACACTGAAGCTTTCTTT.

The chain joins TRBV3-1 (or the pseudogene TRBV3-2) to TRBJ2-2, with D possibly being TRBD2 (6 bases). V gave up 0 bases and J gave up 15 bases, with 17 bases separating them. The CDR3 length is 14 residues. CDR1 and CDR2 (germline): LGHDT, YNNKEL (reference sequence). For the CDR3, the DNA is TGTGCCAGCAGCCAAGATCAAGGAGGGCAGGGAATGTTTTTT. Protein sequence: CASSQDQGGQGMFF.

The gene calls are TRBV10-2 and TRBJ1-6; no definite D call. The V and J ends lost 3 bases and 13 bases respectively, with 7 bases between them. The CDR3 length is 11 residues. CDR1 and CDR2 (germline): WSHSY, SAAADI. CDR3 sequence: CASSDERPLHF. CDR3 DNA: TGCGCCAGCAGTGATGAGAGGCCCCTCCACTTT.

CDR3 sequence reads: CASTNRSGDFNQPQHF. Written as DNA, the CDR3 is TGTGCCAGCACCAACCGGTCGGGGGATTTCAATCAGCCCCAGCATTTT. The chain uses TRBV5-7 and TRBJ1-5, with TRBD1 as a possible D gene (5 bases). TRBV5-7 counts as an open reading frame of uncertain function. V was cut by 6 bases and J by 3 bases, with 19 bases left in between. This CDR3 contains 16 residues.

This clone was counted a single time. This chain joins TRBV7-2 and TRBJ1-3; 7 nucleotides line up with TRBD1. V was pared by 5 bases and J by 2 bases, with 6 bases of the junction left unmatched. The CDR3 is 15 residues long. CDR1 is SGHTA, CDR2 FQGNSA, per germline. CDR3 protein: CASSPTTGAGNTIYF. The DNA of the CDR3 is TGTGCCAGCAGCCCCACAACAGGGGCTGGAAACACCATATATTTT.

This chain uses TRBV5-6 with TRBJ2-2; TRBD1 matches 8 bases. There are 16 residues in the CDR3. Germline lookup yields CDR1 SGHDT and CDR2 YYEEEE. The trim removed 4 bases at V and 5 bases at J, leaving 10 bases unmatched. CDR3 in DNA: TGTGCCAGCAGCGACAGGGGACATTCCCTTACCGGGGAGCTGTTTTTT. Its protein product is CASSDRGHSLTGELFF.

The rearrangement joins TRBV2 to TRBJ2-3; 7 nucleotides match TRBD1. The CDR3 has 15 residues. V was pared by 4 bases and J by 3 bases, with 7 bases of the junction left unmatched. CDR1 and CDR2 from the germline V gene are SNHLY and FYNNEI. The CDR3 DNA is TGTGCCAGCAGTGGGGAACAGGGGAGAACAGATACGCAGTATTTT. It is translated as CASSGEQGRTDTQYF.

The V and J genes are TRBV2 and TRBJ1-3; D is unresolved. Between the trimmed V and J ends, which lost 5 bases and 6 bases, there was a span of 14 bases. Germline V lookup: CDR1 SNHLY, CDR2 FYNNEI. There are 14 residues in the CDR3. Written as DNA, the CDR3 is TGTGCCAGCAGTAAGGGAGGGAAGGAAAACACCATATATTTT. Translation: CASSKGGKENTIYF.

V gene TRBV7-2 combines with J gene TRBJ1-4; 7 bases agree with TRBD1. This CDR3 region has 16 residues. The trim removed 4 bases at V and 4 bases at J, leaving 9 bases unmatched. Germline V gene lookup returns CDR1 SGHTA and CDR2 FQGNSA. The DNA of the CDR3 is TGTGCCAGCAGCTCCGGGATGACAGGGAATAATGAAAAACTGTTTTTT. Translating gives CASSSGMTGNNEKLFF. The complete variable domain, with remaining parts taken from reference TRBV7-2 and TRBJ1-4, reads GAGVSQSPSNKVTEKGKDVELRCDPISGHTALYWYRQSLGQGLEFLIYFQGNSAPDKSGLPSDRFSAERTGGSVSTLTIQRTQQEDSAVYLCASSSGMTGNNEKLFFGSGTQLSVL.

In this sample, this clone turned up once. The rearrangement uses TRBV29-1 and TRBJ1-2; 8 nucleotides line up with TRBD1. The V gene's germline CDR1 is SQVTM and CDR2 ANQGSEA. The CDR3 covers 15 residues. The V gene end was trimmed by 0 bases and the J gene end by 4 bases; junction bases not matched to a gene: 7. CDR3 in amino acids: CSVEESGTGVYGYTF. Here the CDR3 DNA reads TGCAGCGTTGAAGAGTCCGGGACAGGAGTCTATGGCTACACCTTC.

Points on this clone: The same CDR3 is also encoded by other DNA sequences in this sample. J is TRBJ1-1 and V is TRBV5-4, with D possibly matching TRBD1 (6 bases). Germline loops: CDR1 SGHNT, CDR2 YYREEE (reference sequence). The CDR3 spans 13 residues. V dropped 0 bases and J dropped 3 bases, with 6 bases sitting between them. Written as DNA, the CDR3 is TGTGCCAGCAGCTTGGACAGGGACACTGAAGCTTTCTTT. This encodes CASSLDRDTEAFF.

This chain uses TRBV9 with TRBJ1-1; D is unresolved. CDR3 length: 13 residues. The V and J ends lost 2 bases and 3 bases respectively, with 8 bases between them. The germline gives CDR1 SGDLS, CDR2 YYNGEE. The CDR3 spells CASSVRRDTEAFF. Here the CDR3 DNA reads TGTGCCAGCAGCGTGCGACGGGACACTGAAGCTTTCTTT.

J is TRBJ1-2 and V is TRBV7-3; a possible D gene is TRBD1 (6 bases). The CDR3 runs to 14 residues. Germline V gene lookup returns CDR1 SGHTA and CDR2 FQGTGA. Between the trimmed V and J ends, which lost 5 bases and 6 bases, there was a span of 16 bases. The CDR3 spells CASSPFGGANGYTF. CDR3 DNA: TGTGCCAGCAGCCCCTTCGGGGGGGCAAATGGCTACACCTTC. Based on the CDR3 plus reference TRBV7-3 and TRBJ1-2, the full variable domain is GAGVSQTPSNKVTEKGKYVELRCDPISGHTALYWYRQSLGQGPEFLIYFQGTGAADDSGLPNDRFFAVRPEGSVSTLKIQRTERGDSAVYLCASSPFGGANGYTFGSGTRLTVV.

J is TRBJ2-3 and V is TRBV7-3; maybe TRBD2 (6 bases). With 2 bases removed from V and 2 bases from J, the gap between germline ends came to 11 bases. Germline V gene data show CDR1 as SGHTA and CDR2 as FQGTGA. The CDR3 has 15 residues. CDR3 region: CASSLGLDYTDTQYF. The DNA for the CDR3 is TGTGCCAGCAGCTTAGGTCTGGACTACACAGATACGCAGTATTTT. Based on the CDR3 plus reference TRBV7-3 and TRBJ2-3, the full variable domain is GAGVSQTPSNKVTEKGKYVELRCDPISGHTALYWYRQSLGQGPEFLIYFQGTGAADDSGLPNDRFFAVRPEGSVSTLKIQRTERGDSAVYLCASSLGLDYTDTQYFGPGTRLTVL.

The rearrangement links TRBV4-1 to TRBJ2-1, with D perhaps matching TRBD2 (5 bases). The CDR3 loop spans 17 amino acids. The V gene's germline CDR1 is MGHRA and CDR2 YSYEKL. Trimming pared 1 base from V and 5 bases from J, leaving 18 bases between. CDR3 DNA: TGCGCCAGCAGCCAAGGACCCGAAAGGACTCTCAACAATGAGCAGTTCTTC. Its protein product is CASSQGPERTLNNEQFF.

The chain employs TRBV4-2 and TRBJ1-3; D not certain. Deletions cut 5 bases from V and 8 bases from J, with 13 bases between. This CDR3 has 13 residues. CDR1 and CDR2 from the germline V gene are LGHNA and YNFKEQ. In nucleotides, the CDR3 is TGTGCCAGCAGCTCTGGAGGAGGAGACACCATATATTTT. This gives the protein CASSSGGGDTIYF.

The chain has TRBV25-1 and TRBJ1-5, with TRBD1 identical over 10 bases. The CDR3 is made up of 13 amino acids. Germline CDR1 MGHDK, CDR2 SYGVNS. V was pared by 7 bases and J by 7 bases, with 4 bases of the junction left unmatched. DNA for the CDR3: TGTGCCAGCACGGGACAGGGGTCCCAGCCCCAGCATTTT. This gives the protein CASTGQGSQPQHF.

The chain combines TRBV5-5 with TRBJ1-1, with a weak D call TRBD1 (5 bases). The V gene lost 4 bases and the J gene lost 1 base, with 8 bases spanning the gap. The CDR3 extends over 13 amino acids. The germline V gene has CDR1 SGHKS and CDR2 YYEKEE (reference sequence). DNA for the CDR3: TGTGCCAGCAGCGGTCAGGGGAACACTGAAGCTTTCTTT. As protein: CASSGQGNTEAFF.

To note about this clone: Other DNA sequences in the same sample also yield this CDR3. V gene TRBV10-2 combines with J gene TRBJ2-3; weak D call: TRBD2 (5 bases). V gave up 8 bases and J gave up 5 bases, with 8 bases separating them. Germline lookup yields CDR1 WSHSY and CDR2 SAAADI. The CDR3 totals 11 residues. The CDR3 spells CASGGGDTQYF. The CDR3 coding sequence is TGCGCCAGCGGAGGTGGAGATACGCAGTATTTT.

This chain uses TRBV30 with TRBJ1-1; the match to TRBD1 covers 7 bases. CDR1 and CDR2 (germline): GTSNPN, SVGIG (reference sequence). V was clipped by 5 bases and J by 9 bases; unmatched bases: 6. This CDR3 contains 11 residues. CDR3 loop: CAWGRQGKAFF. CDR3 nucleotide sequence: TGTGCCTGGGGAAGACAGGGAAAAGCTTTCTTT.

The rearrangement links TRBV5-5 to TRBJ2-7, with D hard to call. Per the germline V gene, CDR1 is SGHKS and CDR2 is YYEKEE (reference sequence). The CDR3 extends over 13 amino acids. V gave up 4 bases and J gave up 2 bases, with 10 bases separating them. The DNA for the CDR3 is TGTGCCAGCAGCCAGAGGTCAACCTACGAGCAGTACTTC. This translates into CASSQRSTYEQYF.

V gene TRBV7-7 combines with J gene TRBJ2-5, with TRBD1 identical over 8 bases. This CDR3 is built from 15 residues. V lost 3 bases, J lost 5 bases, and 8 bases stayed unmatched. In germline, CDR1 is SSHAT, CDR2 FNYEAQ (reference sequence). In DNA form, the CDR3 reads TGTGCCAGCAGCTTGTTGGACAGGGCGTGGGAGACCCAGTACTTC. Residues: CASSLLDRAWETQYF.

Only a few counts were recorded for this clone. This rearrangement joins TRBV5-1 to TRBJ1-2, with 8 bases matching TRBD1. V lost 3 bases to trimming and J lost 4 bases; unmatched junction nucleotides: 11. Germline CDR1 reads SGHRS; CDR2 reads YFSETQ. The CDR3 runs to 16 residues. The CDR3 nucleotides are TGCGCCAGCAGCTATCTTCCGGGACAGGCCTTCTATGGCTACACCTTC. Amino acid sequence: CASSYLPGQAFYGYTF.

The V gene is TRBV23-1, the J gene TRBJ1-5, with TRBD1 matching 9 bases. TRBV23-1 is an ORF for which the function is uncertain. CDR3 length: 17 amino acids. The V gene end was trimmed by 6 bases and the J gene end by 0 bases; junction bases not matched to a gene: 9. CDR3 nucleotide sequence: TGCGCCAGCAGCCTTACCGGGACAGGGTATAGCAATCAGCCCCAGCATTTT. It yields the protein CASSLTGTGYSNQPQHF.

The chain is built from TRBV27 and TRBJ2-7; D may be TRBD2 (6 bases). The CDR3 length is 14 residues. V was trimmed by 6 bases and J by 0 bases, leaving 12 bases between them. In germline, CDR1 is MNHEY, CDR2 SMNVEV (reference sequence). This CDR3 reads CASRGGSISYEQYF. The CDR3 region has the DNA TGTGCCAGCAGGGGGGGTTCTATCTCCTACGAGCAGTACTTC.

This chain connects TRBV5-4 to TRBJ2-2, with 16 bases matching TRBD2. After removal of 4 bases from V and 1 base from J, the junction contained 7 bases not matched to a gene. The length of the CDR3 is 19 residues. Germline values: CDR1 SGHNT, CDR2 YYREEE (reference sequence). The DNA of the CDR3 is TGTGCCAGCAGCGGGCCGGGACTAGCGGGGGGGCAGAACACCGGGGAGCTGTTTTTT. It codes for CASSGPGLAGGQNTGELFF.

The chain joins TRBV10-3 to TRBJ1-2; TRBD1 agrees at 8 bases. Germline trimming cut 10 bases from V and 3 bases from J; bases unmatched to any gene: 7. Germline CDR1 ENHRY, CDR2 SYGVKD. The CDR3 is 13 amino acids. The chain's CDR3 is CATMTGEDYGYTF. In DNA form, the CDR3 reads TGTGCCACCATGACAGGGGAGGACTATGGCTACACCTTC.

This chain joins TRBV6-6 and TRBJ1-5; D may be TRBD1 (5 bases). The CDR3 covers 15 residues. The V end lost 5 bases, the J end lost 2 bases, and 13 bases lay between the germline ends. The germline V gene has CDR1 MNHNY and CDR2 SVGAGI (reference sequence). CDR3 sequence (DNA): TGTGCCAGCAGTACCCAGGGCGTTGGCAATCAGCCCCAGCATTTT. It encodes CASSTQGVGNQPQHF.

This clone has more than one count but fewer than ten. The rearrangement links TRBV6-2 or TRBV6-3 to TRBJ2-3, with D possibly matching TRBD1 (6 bases). Per germline, CDR1 MNHEY and CDR2 SVGEGT. V shed 2 bases and J shed 2 bases, with 23 bases lying between them. The CDR3 runs to 19 residues. CDR3 residues: CASSYRPPWGQRHTDTQYF. Here the CDR3 DNA reads TGTGCCAGCAGTTACCGACCCCCGTGGGGACAACGGCACACAGATACGCAGTATTTT.

This chain uses TRBV19 with TRBJ1-3, with 7 nucleotides matching TRBD1. Germline-derived CDR1 and CDR2 are LNHDA and SQIVND (reference sequence). The CDR3 is made up of 23 amino acids. With V trimmed by 5 bases and J by 2 bases, 30 bases remained unmatched. CDR3 sequence: CASSRIWDSVRDRFVGTGNTIYF. Here the CDR3 DNA reads TGTGCCAGTAGTCGAATCTGGGACAGCGTTCGGGATCGCTTTGTTGGGACTGGAAACACCATATATTTT.